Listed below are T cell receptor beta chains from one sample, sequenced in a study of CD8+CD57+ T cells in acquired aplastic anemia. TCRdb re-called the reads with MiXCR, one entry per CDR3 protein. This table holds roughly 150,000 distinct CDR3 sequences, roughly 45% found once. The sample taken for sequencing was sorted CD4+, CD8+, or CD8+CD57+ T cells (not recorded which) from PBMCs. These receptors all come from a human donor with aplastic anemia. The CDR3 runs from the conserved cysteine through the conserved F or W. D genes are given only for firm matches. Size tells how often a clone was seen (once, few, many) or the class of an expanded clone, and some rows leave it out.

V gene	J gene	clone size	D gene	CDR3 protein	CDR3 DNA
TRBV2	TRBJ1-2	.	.	CASRLSVGYTF	TGTGCCAGCAGGCTGTCGGTCGGCTACACCTTC
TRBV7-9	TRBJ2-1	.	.	CAIRGDRRNEQFF	TGTGCGATCAGGGGGGACCGGCGGAATGAGCAGTTCTTC
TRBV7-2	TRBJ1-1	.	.	CASSLAIRDTEAFF	TGTGCCAGCAGCTTAGCCATACGGGACACTGAAGCTTTCTTT
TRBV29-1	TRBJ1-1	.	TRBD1	CSGDRGRTEAFF	TGCAGCGGAGACAGGGGGCGAACTGAAGCTTTCTTT
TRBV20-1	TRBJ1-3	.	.	CSAANLGNTIYF	TGCAGTGCTGCTAACCTCGGGAACACCATATATTTT
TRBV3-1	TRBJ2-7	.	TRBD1	CASSAYRGDSYEQYF	TGTGCCAGCAGCGCTTACAGGGGGGATTCCTACGAGCAGTACTTC
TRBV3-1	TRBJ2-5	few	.	CASSQDARGETQYF	TGTGCCAGCAGCCAAGATGCTAGGGGGGAGACCCAGTACTTC
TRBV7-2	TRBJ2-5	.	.	CASRLATTQYF	TGTGCCAGCCGACTTGCCACGACCCAGTACTTC
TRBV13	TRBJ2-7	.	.	CASSLGPHYEQYF	TGTGCCAGCAGCTTAGGCCCCCACTACGAGCAGTACTTC
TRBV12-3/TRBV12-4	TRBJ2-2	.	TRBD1	CASSSGQGARSTGELFF	TGTGCCAGCAGTTCTGGACAGGGGGCTCGGAGCACCGGGGAGCTGTTTTTT
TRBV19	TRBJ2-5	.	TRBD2	CASTSSGGAGETQCF	TGCGCCAGTACTAGTAGCGGGGGGGCCGGAGAGACCCAGTGCTTC
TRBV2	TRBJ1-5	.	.	CASSEFVQPQHF	TGTGCCAGCAGTGAATTCGTACAGCCCCAGCATTTT
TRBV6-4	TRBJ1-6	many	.	CASSSTVYSPLHF	TGTGCCAGCAGCTCGACAGTATATTCACCCCTCCACTTT
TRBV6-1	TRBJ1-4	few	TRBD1	CASRQGGAGEKLFF	TGTGCCAGCAGGCAAGGGGGCGCGGGTGAAAAACTGTTTTTT
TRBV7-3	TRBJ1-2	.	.	CASSLGAGYGYTF	TGTGCCAGCAGCTTAGGGGCAGGCTATGGCTACACCTTC
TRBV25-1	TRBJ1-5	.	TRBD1	CASSETGASNQPQHF	TGTGCCAGCAGTGAAACAGGGGCTAGCAATCAGCCCCAGCATTTT
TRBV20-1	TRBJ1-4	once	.	CSSALANEKLFF	TGCAGTTCGGCTCTGGCTAATGAAAAACTGTTTTTT
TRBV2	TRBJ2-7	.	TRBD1	CASTRDRSDEQYF	TGTGCCAGCACGCGGGACAGGTCGGACGAGCAGTACTTC
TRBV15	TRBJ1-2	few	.	CATSRGGGYPGYTF	TGTGCCACCAGCAGAGGTGGAGGGTATCCTGGCTACACCTTC
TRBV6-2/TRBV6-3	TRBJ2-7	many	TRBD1	CASSFDRGYSYEQYF	TGTGCCAGCAGTTTCGACAGGGGCTACTCCTACGAGCAGTACTTC
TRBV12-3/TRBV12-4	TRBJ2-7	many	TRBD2	CASIARLAGGYEQYF	TGTGCCAGCATCGCTAGACTAGCGGGGGGTTACGAGCAGTACTTC
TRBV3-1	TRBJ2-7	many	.	CASSVGGTYEQYF	TGTGCCAGCAGCGTCGGCGGCACCTACGAGCAGTACTTC
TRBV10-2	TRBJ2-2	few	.	CASGGGNTGELFF	TGCGCCAGCGGGGGAGGGAACACCGGGGAGCTGTTTTTT
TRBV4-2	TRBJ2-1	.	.	CASSQEWGGHEQFF	TGTGCCAGCAGCCAAGAATGGGGGGGGCATGAGCAGTTCTTC
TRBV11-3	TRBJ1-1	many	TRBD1	CASSRGQGTEAFF	TGTGCCAGCAGCCGGGGACAGGGCACTGAAGCTTTCTTT
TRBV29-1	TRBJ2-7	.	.	CSVEAGDTSYEQYF	TGCAGCGTTGAAGCAGGGGACACTTCCTACGAGCAGTACTTC
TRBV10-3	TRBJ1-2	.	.	CAISNPRETLYGYTF	TGTGCCATCAGTAACCCCAGGGAAACCCTCTATGGCTACACCTTC
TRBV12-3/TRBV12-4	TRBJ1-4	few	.	CASRQWNEKLFF	TGTGCCAGCAGACAGTGGAATGAAAAACTGTTTTTT
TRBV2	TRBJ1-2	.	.	CVSSFWRGGYTF	TGTGTCAGCAGTTTCTGGAGGGGCGGCTACACCTTC
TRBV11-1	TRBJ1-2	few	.	CAGSSPQGRTPNYGYTF	TGTGCCGGCAGCTCACCGCAGGGACGGACACCTAACTATGGCTACACCTTC
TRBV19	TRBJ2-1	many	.	CASSIDKGRDEQFF	TGTGCCAGTAGTATAGATAAGGGGCGGGATGAGCAGTTCTTC
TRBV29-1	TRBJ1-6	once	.	CSGRESFGSPLHF	TGCAGCGGGAGGGAAAGCTTCGGGTCACCCCTCCACTTT
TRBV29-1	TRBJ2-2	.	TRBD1	CSGTGGGGELFF	TGCAGCGGTACAGGGGGAGGCGGGGAGCTGTTTTTT
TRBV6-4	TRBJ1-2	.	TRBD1	CASSDPPQDRAGGYTF	TGTGCCAGCAGTGACCCACCCCAGGACAGGGCAGGGGGCTACACCTTC
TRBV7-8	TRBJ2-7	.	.	CASSLEIGYEQYF	TGTGCCAGCAGCTTAGAGATCGGCTACGAGCAGTACTTC
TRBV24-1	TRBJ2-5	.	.	CASSFIGAQETQYF	TGTGCCAGCAGCTTTATCGGGGCGCAAGAGACCCAGTACTTC
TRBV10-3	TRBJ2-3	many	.	CAIRPDNTDTQYF	TGTGCCATCAGACCTGACAACACAGATACGCAGTATTTT
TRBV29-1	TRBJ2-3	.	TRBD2	CGVRSGTTDTQYF	TGCGGCGTAAGGAGCGGGACTACAGATACGCAGTATTTT
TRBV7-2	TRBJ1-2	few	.	CASSLRGTGYTF	TGTGCCAGCAGCTTACGGGGAACTGGCTACACCTTC
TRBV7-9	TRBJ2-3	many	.	CASSLAVTDTQYF	TGTGCCAGCAGCTTAGCGGTGACAGATACGCAGTATTTT
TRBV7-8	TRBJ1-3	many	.	CASSLDFGNTIYF	TGTGCCAGCAGCTTAGATTTCGGAAACACCATATATTTT